These T cell receptor beta chains were read from a single sample in a study of OX40 agonist ivuxolimab in advanced cancers. Data came from immunoSEQ multiplex PCR; TCRdb stores just in-frame clones and leaves some out. The sample consists of under 75,000 clones, over 75% of them appearing once. Material: CD4+ or CD8+ T cells sorted from blood, obtained in a trial of the OX40 agonist ivuxolimab. The receptors stem from an adult with an advanced solid tumor such as melanoma, head and neck, liver or kidney cancer. CDR3s include the opening cysteine and the closing phenylalanine or tryptophan. D genes are given only for firm matches. Size is stated for part of the rows, as once, few or many counts, or as a class when the clone is expanded.

TRBV30,TRBJ1-2,NA,NA,CAFYTGYGLHGYTF,TGTGCCTTCTATACAGGGTACGGCCTGCATGGCTACACCTTC
TRBV7-7,TRBJ1-1,once,TRBD1,CASSLGLETGGNTEAFF,TGTGCTAGCAGCTTAGGACTCGAAACAGGGGGGAACACTGAAGCTTTCTTT
TRBV5-1,TRBJ2-7,NA,NA,CASSLGSAVEQYF,TGCGCCAGCAGCCTGGGGTCGGCGGTCGAGCAGTACTTC
TRBV10-3,TRBJ1-6,NA,NA,CAISDSLPASSYNSPLHF,TGTGCCATCAGTGATAGTCTACCCGCGAGCTCCTATAATTCACCCCTCCACTTT
TRBV19,TRBJ2-7,once,TRBD1,CASRPSPGQGNHEQYF,TGTGCCAGTAGACCGTCCCCGGGACAGGGAAATCACGAGCAGTACTTC
TRBV6-4,TRBJ2-1,NA,TRBD1,CASSLDRGLYNEQFF,TGTGCCAGCAGTCTCGACAGGGGGCTTTACAATGAGCAGTTCTTC
TRBV10-3,TRBJ1-2,NA,NA,CAITRRGYGYTF,TGTGCCATCACCCGTAGGGGGTATGGCTACACCTTC
TRBV2,TRBJ2-7,NA,NA,CASSYTYEQYF,TGTGCCAGCAGTTATACCTACGAGCAGTACTTC
TRBV29-1,TRBJ1-2,NA,TRBD1,CSVEGTERLNYYGYTF,TGCAGCGTTGAGGGGACAGAGCGGCTAAACTACTATGGCTACACCTTC
TRBV19,TRBJ1-2,NA,TRBD1,CASSIGPYRGANYGYTF,TGTGCCAGTAGTATCGGACCCTACAGGGGAGCTAACTATGGCTACACCTTC
TRBV2,TRBJ2-5,NA,NA,CASSETDWGTQYF,TGTGCCAGCAGTGAAACAGATTGGGGGACCCAGTACTTC
TRBV5-6,TRBJ2-7,few,NA,CASSSTLDSTYEQYF,TGTGCCAGCAGCTCCACTCTGGACAGCACCTACGAGCAGTACTTC
TRBV7-2,TRBJ1-4,NA,NA,CASSEIGRRGEKLFF,TGTGCCAGCAGCGAGATAGGACGGCGGGGAGAAAAACTGTTTTTT
TRBV25-1,TRBJ1-6,NA,NA,CASSDWAGTTHSPLHF,TGTGCCAGCAGTGACTGGGCCGGGACTACCCATTCACCCCTCCACTTT
TRBV7-9,TRBJ2-7,medium-sized,NA,CASSFGQSYEQYF,TGTGCCAGCAGCTTTGGGCAGTCGTACGAGCAGTACTTC
TRBV7-8,TRBJ1-1,NA,NA,CASSLDDSLNTEAFF,TGTGCCAGCAGCTTAGATGACAGCTTGAACACTGAAGCTTTCTTT
TRBV7-2,TRBJ1-1,NA,NA,CASSLAQAEAFF,TGTGCCAGCAGCTTAGCCCAAGCTGAAGCTTTCTTT
TRBV5-1,TRBJ1-6,NA,NA,CASSLGGHGVGSPLHF,TGCGCCAGCAGCTTGGGGGGCCACGGGGTGGGTTCACCCCTCCACTTT
TRBV4-1,TRBJ2-1,NA,TRBD2,CASSRGSGGDNEQFF,TGCGCCAGCAGCCGAGGCAGCGGGGGGGACAATGAGCAGTTCTTC
TRBV30,TRBJ2-1,NA,NA,CAWSVTGGTQFF,TGTGCCTGGAGTGTAACAGGTGGGACGCAGTTCTTC
TRBV27,TRBJ1-6,NA,NA,CASSFPDSPLHF,TGTGCCAGCAGTTTCCCCGATTCACCCCTCCACTTT
TRBV19,TRBJ2-7,NA,TRBD1,CASRAGTGIYEQYF,TGTGCCAGTAGGGCCGGGACAGGAATCTACGAGCAGTACTTC
TRBV7-9,TRBJ1-2,NA,TRBD1,CASSPTGYEGYGYTF,TGTGCCAGCAGCCCGACAGGGTACGAGGGCTATGGCTACACCTTC
TRBV4-3,TRBJ2-7,NA,NA,CASSQGPNRPYEQYF,TGCGCCAGCAGCCAAGGACCGAACAGACCCTACGAGCAGTACTTC
TRBV18,TRBJ1-3,NA,NA,CASSPNQGFGNTIYF,TGTGCCAGCTCACCAAACCAGGGTTTCGGAAACACCATATATTTT
TRBV6-4,TRBJ1-1,NA,TRBD1,CASSAVTGGLEAFF,TGTGCCAGCAGTGCCGTCACAGGGGGCCTTGAAGCTTTCTTT
TRBV5-6,TRBJ1-5,NA,NA,CASSRGGISNQPQHF,TGTGCCAGCAGCCGCGGTGGGATTAGCAATCAGCCCCAGCATTTT
TRBV5-1,TRBJ1-4,NA,NA,CASSSAPGRPNEKLFF,TGCGCCAGCAGCTCGGCCCCAGGGCGTCCTAATGAAAAACTGTTTTTT
TRBV7-2,TRBJ1-2,NA,NA,CASSDKGVNTF,TGTGCCAGCAGTGATAAAGGGGTAAACACCTTC
TRBV6-1,TRBJ2-5,NA,NA,CASSDLVYTETQYF,TGTGCCAGCAGTGACCTCGTCTATACAGAGACCCAGTACTTC
TRBV19,TRBJ2-2,NA,TRBD1,CASSMDRVDTGELFF,TGTGCCAGTAGTATGGACAGGGTCGACACCGGGGAGCTGTTTTTT
TRBV2,TRBJ1-1,NA,NA,CASHRELNTEAFF,TGTGCCAGCCACAGGGAATTGAACACTGAAGCTTTCTTT
TRBV7-9,TRBJ2-2,NA,NA,CASPLTAVGVTGELFF,TGTGCCAGCCCCCTGACGGCGGTAGGGGTCACCGGGGAGCTGTTTTTT
TRBV11-2,TRBJ2-5,NA,TRBD2,CASSLGNLAGALETQYF,TGTGCCAGCAGCTTAGGAAATTTAGCGGGGGCGTTAGAGACCCAGTACTTC
TRBV12-5,TRBJ1-5,NA,NA,CASGATRGQPQHF,TGTGCTAGTGGGGCTACGAGGGGCCAGCCCCAGCATTTT
TRBV4-1,TRBJ1-2,NA,NA,CASSPNPSGHGYTF,TGCGCCAGCAGCCCAAACCCATCGGGGCATGGCTACACCTTC
TRBV6-1,TRBJ2-3,NA,NA,CASRTFTDTQYF,TGTGCCAGCAGGACCTTCACAGATACGCAGTATTTT
TRBV4-2,TRBJ2-2,NA,NA,CASSQDLVGTGELFF,TGTGCCAGCAGCCAAGATCTGGTAGGGACCGGGGAGCTGTTTTTT
TRBV4-3,TRBJ1-6,medium-sized,NA,CASSQDRALIPLHF,TGCGCCAGCAGCCAAGATAGGGCCCTAATACCCCTCCACTTT
TRBV10-3,TRBJ1-1,NA,NA,CASHFKGNTEAFF,TGTGCCTCCCACTTTAAGGGGAACACTGAAGCTTTCTTT
TRBV11-3,TRBJ1-1,NA,NA,CASSLESATEAFF,TGTGCCAGCAGCTTAGAGTCTGCGACTGAAGCTTTCTTT
TRBV5-1,TRBJ1-6,NA,NA,CASSESRGFSYNSPLHF,TGCGCCAGCAGCGAGAGTCGCGGTTTCTCCTATAATTCACCCCTCCACTTT
TRBV7-6,TRBJ1-1,NA,TRBD1,CASSPGQGITEAFF,TGTGCCAGCAGCCCAGGACAGGGGATCACTGAAGCTTTCTTT